What follows are 18 T cell receptor beta chains derived from one specimen sequenced in a study of circulating tumor DNA in untreated peripheral T-cell lymphoma. Clones were sequenced by immunoSEQ multiplex PCR, and TCRdb holds only the in-frame ones, with some missing. The sample includes fewer than 8,000 clones, around 77% of them seen just once. Sequencing was performed on tumor tissue. The source of these receptors is a human donor with peripheral T-cell lymphoma.

This clone has just a few counts. V gene TRBV1 combines with J gene TRBJ2-2; TRBD2, as called in the table, went unchecked against the DNA. TRBV1 is labeled a pseudogene. The CDR3 consists of 15 residues. This chain's CDR3 is CASSQESYVPGELFF. Here the CDR3 DNA reads TGCGCCAGCAGCCAGGAGTCGTATGTTCCCGGGGAGCTGTTTTTT.

This clone was detected a few times. This rearrangement joins TRBV18 to TRBJ1-2; 10 nucleotides agree with TRBD1. This CDR3 has 15 residues. Germline V gene lookup returns CDR1 KGHSH and CDR2 LQKENI. Trimming cost V 3 bases and J 4 bases; bases outside gene matches: 5. The CDR3 here is CASSPKGQGTYGYTF. CDR3 in DNA: TGTGCCAGCTCACCCAAGGGACAGGGGACCTATGGCTACACCTTC.

The CDR3 protein is CASTPGAVGGVNNEQFF. The CDR3 DNA follows: TGTGCCAGTACCCCYGGGGCTGTCGGGGGGGTAAACAATGAGCAGTTCTTC. The V gene is TRBV19, the J gene TRBJ2-1; 8 bases are a match to TRBD2. CDR1 is LNHDA and CDR2 is SQIVND in the germline V gene (reference sequence). CDR3 size: 17 residues. The junction had 16 bases not matched to a gene; V was cut back by 7 bases and J by 5 bases.

This clone was picked up a small number of times. The chain recombines TRBV2 with TRBJ1-3, with 9 bases matching TRBD1. Germline V gives CDR1 SNHLY, CDR2 FYNNEI. The CDR3 consists of 15 residues. Germline trimming cut 6 bases from V and 3 bases from J; bases unmatched to any gene: 6. The CDR3 spells CASRAGTGLGNTIYF. The CDR3, as DNA: TGTGCCAGCAGGGCTGGGACAGGGCTTGGAAACACCATATATTTT.

The CDR3 reads CASSYFNEQFF. In nucleotides, the CDR3 is TGTGCCAGCAGTTACTTCAATGAGCAGTTCTTC. The rearrangement uses TRBV6-4 and TRBJ2-1; D gene unclear. There are 11 residues in the CDR3. The ends were cut back, 5 bases at V and 6 bases at J, with 5 bases in the middle. Germline V gene data show CDR1 as MRHNA and CDR2 as SNTAGT.

The rearrangement joins TRBV18 to TRBJ2-6, with TRBD1 matching 8 bases. The CDR3 covers 15 residues. In germline, CDR1 is KGHSH, CDR2 LQKENI. The V gene end was trimmed by 5 bases and the J gene end by 0 bases; junction bases not matched to a gene: 0. CDR3 in amino acids: CASSTGGSGANVLTF. CDR3 DNA sequence: TGTGCCAGCTCAACAGGGGGCTCTGGGGCCAACGTCCTGACTTTC.

As regards this clone: The junction and the germline gene differ at one end; a read error may be behind it. This sequence joins TRBV28 and TRBJ2-7; D ambiguous. The CDR3 runs to 13 residues. The germline V gene encodes CDR1 MDHEN and CDR2 SYDVKM. CDR3: CASSPMHSYEQYF. Here the CDR3 DNA reads TGTGCCAGCAGTCCCATGCACTCCTACGAGCAGTATTTC.

The V call is TRBV7-2, the J call TRBJ2-7, with 8 bases aligning to TRBD2. The germline CDR1 and CDR2 sequences are SGHTA and FQGNSA. There are 16 residues in the CDR3. Losses at the gene ends were 1 base for V and 3 bases for J; bases not matched to a gene: 8. As DNA, the CDR3 is TGTGCCAGCAGCTTAGTTCCCGTGCGGGGGGACTACGAGCAGTACTTC. It is translated as CASSLVPVRGDYEQYF.

This clone is large in the sample. V is TRBV11-3 and J is TRBJ2-1, with 9 bases fitting TRBD1. The V gene end was trimmed by 0 bases and the J gene end by 7 bases; junction bases not matched to a gene: 4. CDR1 SGHNT and CDR2 YENEEA come from the germline V gene. The CDR3 is 15 amino acids. This CDR3 is CASSLETGGWNEQFF. CDR3 DNA: TGTGCCAGCAGCTTAGAAACAGGGGGCTGGAATGAGCAGTTCTTC.

V gene TRBV6-8 combines with J gene TRBJ1-1; D may be TRBD1 (5 bases). Trimming shortened V by 9 bases and J by 0 bases, and 11 bases separated the two germline ends. Germline CDR1 and CDR2: MNHGY and SAAAGT. This CDR3 has 13 residues. The CDR3 nucleotides read TGTGCCAGTCAAAAGGGGCTGAACACTGAAGCTTTCTTT. Translation: CASQKGLNTEAFF.

The chain links TRBV14 to TRBJ2-3; D might be TRBD1 or TRBD2, each matching 5 bases. V lost 4 bases to trimming and J lost 0 bases, with 11 bases between them. The germline CDR1 and CDR2 sequences are SGHDN and FVKESK. The CDR3 loop spans 15 amino acids. The CDR3 DNA sequence: TGTGCCAGCAGCCGCCCCGGGGCTAGCACAGATACGCAGTATTTT. It specifies CASSRPGASTDTQYF.

CDR3 loop: CASSEHTGRPEAFF. CDR3 DNA: TGTGCCAGCAGCGAACATACAGGGAGGCCTGAAGCTTTCTTT. The gene calls are TRBV11-3 and TRBJ1-1; TRBD1 might be the D (6 bases). Germline-derived CDR1 and CDR2 are SGHNT and YENEEA. The CDR3 sequence is 14 residues long. V was shortened by 5 bases and J by 6 bases, with 16 bases between the two germline ends. Full variable domain (remainder filled in from reference TRBV11-3 and TRBJ1-1): EAGVVQSPRYKIIEKKQPVAFWCNPISGHNTLYWYLQNLGQGPELLIRYENEEAVDDSQLPKDRFSAERLKGVDSTLKIQPAELGDSAVYLCASSEHTGRPEAFFGQGTRLTVV.

On this clone itself: Germline is not matched at one junction end, which may reflect a read error. The CDR3 region is CASSYSNLHEQYF. CDR3 coding DNA: TGTGCTAGCAGTTACTCGAATCTCCACGAGCAGTATTTC. The chain is built from TRBV6-8 and TRBJ2-7; D unresolved. CDR1 is MNHGY, CDR2 SAAAGT, per germline. This CDR3 contains 13 residues.

This chain links TRBV18 with TRBJ2-3; either TRBD1 or TRBD2 may fit D (5 bases each). CDR3 length equals 15 residues. Germline CDR1 and CDR2: KGHSH and LQKENI. V was clipped by 3 bases and J by 1 base, with 11 bases between them. The CDR3: CASSPLGVGTDTQYF. The CDR3 DNA sequence: TGTGCCAGCTCACCGTTGGGGGTTGGCACAGATACGCAGTATTTT.

The gene calls are TRBV6-8 and TRBJ1-6, with unresolved D. Trimming took 2 bases from V and 7 from J, leaving 12 bases between them. The V gene's germline CDR1 is MNHGY and CDR2 SAAAGT. The CDR3 has 15 residues. The CDR3 bases are TGTGCCAGCAGTTACACAGCCTTTTTGAATTCACCCCTCCACTTT. It codes for CASSYTAFLNSPLHF.

The chain couples TRBV28 to TRBJ2-5; a possible D gene is TRBD2 (5 bases). This CDR3 has 12 residues. The V and J ends lost 5 bases and 1 base respectively, with 5 bases between them. Germline V CDR1 and CDR2: MDHEN, SYDVKM. The CDR3 is CASSSGQETQYF. CDR3 DNA: TGTGCCAGCAGTAGCGGCCAAGAGACCCAGTACTTC.

This sequence joins TRBV19 and TRBJ1-1; D is unclear. This CDR3 has 12 amino acids. V was clipped by 1 base and J by 4 bases, with 4 bases between them. Looked up from germline, CDR1 is LNHDA and CDR2 is SQIVND (reference sequence). CDR3 sequence reads: CASSIGITEAFF. CDR3 nucleotides: TGTGCCAGTAGTATAGGGATCACTGAAGCTTTCTTT. Looking up the rest from reference TRBV19 and TRBJ1-1 gives the full variable domain: DGGITQSPKYLFRKEGQNVTLSCEQNLNHDAMYWYRQDPGQGLRLIYYSQIVNDFQKGDIAEGYSVSREKKESFPLTVTSAQKNPTAFYLCASSIGITEAFFGQGTRLTVV.

The V call is TRBV6-8, the J call TRBJ1-2, with D perhaps matching TRBD1 (5 bases). Germline V gene data show CDR1 as MNHGY and CDR2 as SAAAGT. Deletions cut 2 bases from V and 8 bases from J, with 18 bases between. The CDR3 is made up of 15 amino acids. The CDR3 coding sequence is TGTGCCAGCAGTTACGGGATGGGGGAAATAGGAGGCTACACCTTC. It yields the protein CASSYGMGEIGGYTF.